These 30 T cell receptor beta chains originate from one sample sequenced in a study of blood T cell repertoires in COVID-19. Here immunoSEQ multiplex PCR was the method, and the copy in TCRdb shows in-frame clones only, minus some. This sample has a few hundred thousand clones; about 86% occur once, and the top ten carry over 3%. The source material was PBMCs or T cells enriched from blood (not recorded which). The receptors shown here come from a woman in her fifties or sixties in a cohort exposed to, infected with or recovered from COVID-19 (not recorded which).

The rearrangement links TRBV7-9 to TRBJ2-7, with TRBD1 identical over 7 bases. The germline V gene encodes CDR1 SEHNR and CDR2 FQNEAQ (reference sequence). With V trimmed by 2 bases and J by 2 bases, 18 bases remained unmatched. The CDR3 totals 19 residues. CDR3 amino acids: CASSLSPGQKAKPTYEQYF. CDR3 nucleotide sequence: TGTGCCAGCAGCTTATCTCCGGGACAGAAAGCCAAACCCACCTACGAGCAGTACTTC.

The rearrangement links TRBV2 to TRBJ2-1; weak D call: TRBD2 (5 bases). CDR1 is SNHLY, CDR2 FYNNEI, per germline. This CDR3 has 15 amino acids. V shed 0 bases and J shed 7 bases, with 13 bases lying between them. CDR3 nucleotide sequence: TGTGCCAGCAGTGAAGCGCACCGGGGAACGAATGAGCAGTTCTTC. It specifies CASSEAHRGTNEQFF.

CDR3 in amino acids: CASSLTSYEQYF. As DNA, the CDR3 is TGTGCCAGCAGCTTGACTTCCTACGAGCAGTACTTC. This chain uses TRBV5-6 with TRBJ2-7; D call uncertain. The germline V gene has CDR1 SGHDT and CDR2 YYEEEE. The CDR3 length is 12 residues. Between the trimmed V and J ends, which lost 1 base and 1 base, there was a span of 3 bases.

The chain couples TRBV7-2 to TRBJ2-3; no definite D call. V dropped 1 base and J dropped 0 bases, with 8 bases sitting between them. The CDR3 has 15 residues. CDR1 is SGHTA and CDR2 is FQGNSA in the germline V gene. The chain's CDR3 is CASSLGRPSTDTQYF. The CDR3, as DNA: TGTGCCAGCAGCTTAGGCAGGCCTAGCACAGATACGCAGTATTTT. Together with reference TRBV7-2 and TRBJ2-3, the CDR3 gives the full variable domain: GAGVSQSPSNKVTEKGKDVELRCDPISGHTALYWYRQSLGQGLEFLIYFQGNSAPDKSGLPSDRFSAERTGGSVSTLTIQRTQQEDSAVYLCASSLGRPSTDTQYFGPGTRLTVL.

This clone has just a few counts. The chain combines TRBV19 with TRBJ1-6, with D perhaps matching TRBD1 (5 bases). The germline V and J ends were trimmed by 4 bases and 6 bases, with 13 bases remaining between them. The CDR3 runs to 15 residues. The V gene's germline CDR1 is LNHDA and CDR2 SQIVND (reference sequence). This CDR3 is CASSSEQAINSPLHF. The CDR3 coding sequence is TGTGCCAGTAGTAGCGAACAGGCGATTAATTCACCCCTCCACTTT. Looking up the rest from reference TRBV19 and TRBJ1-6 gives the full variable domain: DGGITQSPKYLFRKEGQNVTLSCEQNLNHDAMYWYRQDPGQGLRLIYYSQIVNDFQKGDIAEGYSVSREKKESFPLTVTSAQKNPTAFYLCASSSEQAINSPLHFGNGTRLTVT.

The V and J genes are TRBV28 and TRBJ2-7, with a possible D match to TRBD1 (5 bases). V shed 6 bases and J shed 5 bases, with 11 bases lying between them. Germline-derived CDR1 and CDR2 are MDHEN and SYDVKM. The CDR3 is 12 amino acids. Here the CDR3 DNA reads TGTGCCAGCAGCGCAACAGGCCACGAGCAGTACTTC. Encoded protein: CASSATGHEQYF.

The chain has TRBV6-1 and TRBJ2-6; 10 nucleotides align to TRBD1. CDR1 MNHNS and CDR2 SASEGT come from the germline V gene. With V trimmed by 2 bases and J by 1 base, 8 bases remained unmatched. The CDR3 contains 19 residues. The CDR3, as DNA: TGTGCCAGCAGTGAACGCCGGGACAGGGGATTTTCTGGGGCCAACGTCCTGACTTTC. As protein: CASSERRDRGFSGANVLTF.

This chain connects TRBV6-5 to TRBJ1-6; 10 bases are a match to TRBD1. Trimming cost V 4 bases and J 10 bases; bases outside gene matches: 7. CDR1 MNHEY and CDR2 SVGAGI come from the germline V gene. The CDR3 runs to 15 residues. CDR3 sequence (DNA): TGTGCCAGCAGTTTTAGACAGGGGGCCTCCTCACCCCTCCACTTT. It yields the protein CASSFRQGASSPLHF.

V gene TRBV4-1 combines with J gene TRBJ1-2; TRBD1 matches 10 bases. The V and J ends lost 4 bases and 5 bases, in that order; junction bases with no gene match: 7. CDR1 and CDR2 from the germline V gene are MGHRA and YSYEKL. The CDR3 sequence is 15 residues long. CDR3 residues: CASSLTGQGIYGYTF. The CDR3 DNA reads TGCGCCAGCAGCCTGACGGGACAGGGGATATATGGCTACACCTTC.

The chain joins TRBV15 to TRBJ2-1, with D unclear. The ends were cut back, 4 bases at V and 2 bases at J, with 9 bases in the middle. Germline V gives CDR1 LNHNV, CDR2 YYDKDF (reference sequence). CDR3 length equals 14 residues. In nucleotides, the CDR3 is TGTGCCACCAGCACCCGAGTAACCTACAATGAGCAGTTCTTC. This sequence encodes CATSTRVTYNEQFF.

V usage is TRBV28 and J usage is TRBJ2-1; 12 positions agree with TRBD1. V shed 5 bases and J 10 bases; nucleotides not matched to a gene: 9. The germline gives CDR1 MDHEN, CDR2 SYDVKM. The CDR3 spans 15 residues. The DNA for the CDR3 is TGTGCCAGCAGTCCGCCGGGACAGGGGGCAGGGGAGCAGTTCTTC. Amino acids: CASSPPGQGAGEQFF.

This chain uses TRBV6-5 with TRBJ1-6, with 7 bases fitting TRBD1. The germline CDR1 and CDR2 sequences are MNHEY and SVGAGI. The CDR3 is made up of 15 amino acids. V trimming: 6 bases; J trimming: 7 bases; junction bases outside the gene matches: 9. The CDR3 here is CASSITGAENSPLHF. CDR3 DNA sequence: TGTGCCAGCAGCATTACAGGGGCGGAAAATTCACCCCTCCACTTT.

The CDR3 loop reads CASSEYRAGGVTDTQYF. The CDR3 nucleotides read TGTGCCAGCAGTGAATATCGTGCCGGAGGAGTCACAGATACGCAGTATTTT. V gene TRBV2 combines with J gene TRBJ2-3; the D gene is possibly TRBD2 (5 bases). Trimming left V 2 bases short and J 2 bases short, with 17 bases between. Germline V CDR1 and CDR2: SNHLY, FYNNEI. The CDR3 is made up of 17 amino acids.

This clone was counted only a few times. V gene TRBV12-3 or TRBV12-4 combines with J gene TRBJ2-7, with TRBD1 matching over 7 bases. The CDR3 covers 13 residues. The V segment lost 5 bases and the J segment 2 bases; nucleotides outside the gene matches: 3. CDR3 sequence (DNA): TGTGCCAGCAGTCTGGACAGGCCCTACGAGCAGTACTTC. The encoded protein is CASSLDRPYEQYF.

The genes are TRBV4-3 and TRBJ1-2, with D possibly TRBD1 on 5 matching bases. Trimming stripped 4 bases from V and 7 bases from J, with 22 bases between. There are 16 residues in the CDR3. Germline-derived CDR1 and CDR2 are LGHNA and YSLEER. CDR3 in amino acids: CASSPPGVGGRRGYTF. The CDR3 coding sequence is TGCGCCAGCAGCCCCCCCGGGGTGGGGGGTCGGCGTGGCTACACCTTC.

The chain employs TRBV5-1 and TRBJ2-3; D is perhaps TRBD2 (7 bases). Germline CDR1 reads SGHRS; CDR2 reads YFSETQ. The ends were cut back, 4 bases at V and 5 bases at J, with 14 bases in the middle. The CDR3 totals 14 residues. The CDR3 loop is CASSPPGGGDTQYF. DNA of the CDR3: TGCGCCAGCAGCCCCCCGGGGGGCGGAGATACGCAGTATTTT.

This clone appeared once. CDR3 loop: CASSPGDRTTGELFF. The CDR3 DNA sequence: TGTGCCAGCAGCCCCGGGGACAGAACCACCGGGGAGCTGTTTTTT. This chain uses TRBV5-8 with TRBJ2-2, with 7 bases matching TRBD1. Germline V lookup: CDR1 SGHTS, CDR2 YDEGEE. Losses at the gene ends were 4 bases for V and 4 bases for J; bases not matched to a gene: 7. There are 15 residues in the CDR3. Supplemented by reference TRBV5-8 and TRBJ2-2, the full variable domain reads EAGVTQSPTHLIKTRGQQATLRCSPISGHTSVYWYQQALGLGLQFLLWYDEGEERNRGNFPPRFSGRQFPNYSSELNVNALELEDSALYLCASSPGDRTTGELFFGEGSRLTVL.

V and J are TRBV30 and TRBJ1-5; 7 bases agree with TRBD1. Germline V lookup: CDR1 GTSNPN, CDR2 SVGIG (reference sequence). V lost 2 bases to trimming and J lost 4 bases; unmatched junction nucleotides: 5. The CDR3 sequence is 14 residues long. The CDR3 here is CAWSRDRPNQPQHF. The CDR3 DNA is TGTGCCTGGAGTCGGGACAGACCAAATCAGCCCCAGCATTTT. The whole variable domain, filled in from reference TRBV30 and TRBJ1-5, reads SQTIHQWPATLVQPVGSPLSLECTVEGTSNPNLYWYRQAAGRGLQLLFYSVGIGQISSEVPQNLSASRPQDRQFILSSKKLLLSDSGFYLCAWSRDRPNQPQHFGDGTRLSIL.

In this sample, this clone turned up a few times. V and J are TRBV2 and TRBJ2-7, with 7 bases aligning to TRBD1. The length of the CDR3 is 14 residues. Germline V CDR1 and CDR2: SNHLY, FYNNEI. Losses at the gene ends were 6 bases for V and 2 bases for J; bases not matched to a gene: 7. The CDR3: CASRLGTAAYEQYF. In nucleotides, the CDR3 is TGTGCCAGCAGACTAGGGACAGCAGCCTACGAGCAGTACTTC.

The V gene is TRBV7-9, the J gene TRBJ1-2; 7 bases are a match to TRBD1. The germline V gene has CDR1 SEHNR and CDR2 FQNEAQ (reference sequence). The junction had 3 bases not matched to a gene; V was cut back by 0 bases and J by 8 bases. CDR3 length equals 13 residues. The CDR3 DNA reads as TGTGCCAGCAGCTTAGCGACAGGGCCAGGCTACACCTTC. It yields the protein CASSLATGPGYTF.

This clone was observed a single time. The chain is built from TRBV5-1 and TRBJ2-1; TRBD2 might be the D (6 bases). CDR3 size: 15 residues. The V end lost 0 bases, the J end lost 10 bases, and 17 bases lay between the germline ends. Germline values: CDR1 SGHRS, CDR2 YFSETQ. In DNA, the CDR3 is TGCGCCAGCAGCTTGGGGGCGGGGCCCCCGTCGGAGCAGTTCTTC. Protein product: CASSLGAGPPSEQFF.

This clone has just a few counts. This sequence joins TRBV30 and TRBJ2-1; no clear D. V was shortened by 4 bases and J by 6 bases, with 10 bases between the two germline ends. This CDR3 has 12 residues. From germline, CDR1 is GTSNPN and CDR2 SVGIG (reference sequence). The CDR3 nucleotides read TGTGCCTGGATGTCTGCTAGCAATGAGCAGTTCTTC. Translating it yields CAWMSASNEQFF.

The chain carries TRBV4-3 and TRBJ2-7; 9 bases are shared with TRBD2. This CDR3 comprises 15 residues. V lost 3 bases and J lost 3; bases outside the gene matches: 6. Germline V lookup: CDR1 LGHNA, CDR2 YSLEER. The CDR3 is CASSQGSSGDYEQYF. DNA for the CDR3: TGCGCCAGCAGCCAGGGATCTAGCGGGGACTACGAGCAGTACTTC.

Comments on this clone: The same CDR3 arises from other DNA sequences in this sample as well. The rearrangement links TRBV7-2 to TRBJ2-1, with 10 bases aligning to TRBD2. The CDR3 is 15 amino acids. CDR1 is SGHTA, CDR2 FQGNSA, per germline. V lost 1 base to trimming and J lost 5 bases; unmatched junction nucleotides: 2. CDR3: CASSLGLAGNNEQFF. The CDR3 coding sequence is TGTGCCAGCAGCTTAGGACTAGCGGGTAACAATGAGCAGTTCTTC.

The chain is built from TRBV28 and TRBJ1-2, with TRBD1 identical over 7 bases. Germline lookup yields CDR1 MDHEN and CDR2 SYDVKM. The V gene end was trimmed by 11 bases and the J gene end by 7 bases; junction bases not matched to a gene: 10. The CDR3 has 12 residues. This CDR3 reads CAVLGTDRGYTF. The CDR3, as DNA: TGTGCCGTCTTAGGGACAGACCGTGGCTACACCTTC.

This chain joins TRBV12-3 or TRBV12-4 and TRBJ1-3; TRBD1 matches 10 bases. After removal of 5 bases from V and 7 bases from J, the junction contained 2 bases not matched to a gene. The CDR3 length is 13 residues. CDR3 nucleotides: TGTGCCAGCAGTAAGGACAGGGGGAACACCATATATTTT. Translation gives CASSKDRGNTIYF.

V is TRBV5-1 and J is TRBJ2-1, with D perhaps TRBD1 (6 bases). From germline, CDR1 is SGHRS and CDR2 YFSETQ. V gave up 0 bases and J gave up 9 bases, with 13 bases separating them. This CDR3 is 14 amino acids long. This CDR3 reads CASSLGPGESEQFF. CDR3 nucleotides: TGCGCCAGCAGCTTGGGCCCAGGGGAGAGTGAGCAGTTCTTC. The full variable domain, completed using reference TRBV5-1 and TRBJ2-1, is KAGVTQTPRYLIKTRGQQVTLSCSPISGHRSVSWYQQTPGQGLQFLFEYFSETQRNKGNFPGRFSGRQFSNSRSEMNVSTLELGDSALYLCASSLGPGESEQFFGPGTRLTVL.

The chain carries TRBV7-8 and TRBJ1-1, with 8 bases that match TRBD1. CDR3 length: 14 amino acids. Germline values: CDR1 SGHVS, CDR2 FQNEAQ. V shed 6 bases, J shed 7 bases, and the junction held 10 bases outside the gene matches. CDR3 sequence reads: CASSRTGPTYEAFF. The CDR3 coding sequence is TGTGCCAGCAGTCGGACAGGGCCCACCTATGAAGCTTTCTTT.

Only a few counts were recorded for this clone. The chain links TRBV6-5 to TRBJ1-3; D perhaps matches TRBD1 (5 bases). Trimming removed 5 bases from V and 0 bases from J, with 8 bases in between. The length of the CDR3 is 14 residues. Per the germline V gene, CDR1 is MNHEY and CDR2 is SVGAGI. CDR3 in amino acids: CASSRDYSGNTIYF. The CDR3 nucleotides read TGTGCCAGCAGTCGGGACTACTCTGGAAACACCATATATTTT.

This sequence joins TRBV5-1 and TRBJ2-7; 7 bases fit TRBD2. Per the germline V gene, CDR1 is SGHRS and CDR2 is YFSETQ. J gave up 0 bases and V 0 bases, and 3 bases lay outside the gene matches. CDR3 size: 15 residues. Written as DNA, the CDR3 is TGCGCCAGCAGCTTGGAACCGGGGGGCTCCTACGAGCAGTACTTC. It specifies CASSLEPGGSYEQYF.